Reported below is one T cell receptor beta chain. The data are from a study of T-cell reconstitution after alpha-beta-depleted transplantation in children. The CDR3 is 14 residues long. Trimming took 3 bases from V and 5 from J, leaving 11 bases between them. During its preparation, the TCRbeta library received unique molecular identifiers. TCRdb passed the PCR reads through MiXCR, listing each CDR3 protein once. Of 540,000 or so distinct CDR3 sequences listed, 20% to 25% are singletons. This TCR was sampled from a boy less than two years old who had a stem cell transplant for acute myeloid leukemia, so the T cells may come from the graft donor. This chain links TRBV12-3 or TRBV12-4 with TRBJ2-1, with a possible D match to TRBD1 (5 bases). The sample here was PBMCs, mostly from graft donor cells, taken 360 days after TCRalphabeta/CD19-depleted stem cell transplant. The CDR3 protein is CASSFQTDNNEQFF. The CDR3 nucleotides read TGTGCCAGCAGTTTTCAGACAGACAACAATGAGCAGTTCTTC.